Each of the 23 T cell receptor beta chains below was sequenced from the same sample in a study of blood T cell repertoires in COVID-19. The assay was immunoSEQ multiplex PCR, and TCRdb's table has in-frame clones only and misses some. The sample yields some 99,000 clones, around 85% seen once. The specimen was peripheral blood. These receptors came from a woman aged 80 or over with acute or convalescent COVID-19.

The sample holds a few counts of this clone. The rearrangement links TRBV7-3 to TRBJ1-2; 8 bases match TRBD1. V shed 5 bases and J 4 bases; nucleotides not matched to a gene: 3. The CDR3 runs 13 residues. Germline V gene lookup returns CDR1 SGHTA and CDR2 FQGTGA. The CDR3 sequence is CASSPGQGYGYTF. The CDR3 DNA reads TGTGCCAGCAGCCCCGGACAGGGCTATGGCTACACCTTC.

The chain links TRBV15 to TRBJ2-1; D is unclear. The CDR3 contains 14 residues. The V gene lost 1 base and the J gene lost 5 bases, with 9 bases spanning the gap. Germline CDR1 reads LNHNV; CDR2 reads YYDKDF (reference sequence). The CDR3 loop is CATSRGPLHNEQFF. Here the CDR3 DNA reads TGTGCCACCAGCAGAGGTCCACTACACAATGAGCAGTTCTTC.

Only a few counts were recorded for this clone. V is TRBV5-4 and J is TRBJ2-2; 12 nucleotides agree with TRBD2. V lost 4 bases to trimming and J lost 6 bases; unmatched junction nucleotides: 13. The CDR3 is 18 residues long. Germline V CDR1 and CDR2: SGHNT, YYREEE (reference sequence). CDR3 sequence reads: CASSPGASGGARPGELFF. DNA for the CDR3: TGTGCCAGCAGCCCCGGGGCTAGCGGGGGGGCCCGCCCCGGGGAGCTGTTTTTT. Full variable domain (outside the CDR3, taken from reference TRBV5-4 and TRBJ2-2): ETGVTQSPTHLIKTRGQQVTLRCSSQSGHNTVSWYQQALGQGPQFIFQYYREEENGRGNFPPRFSGLQFPNYSSELNVNALELDDSALYLCASSPGASGGARPGELFFGEGSRLTVL.

The rearrangement joins TRBV6-1 to TRBJ2-7, with 11 bases identical to TRBD1. V was clipped by 1 base and J by 5 bases; unmatched bases: 4. There are 15 residues in the CDR3. Germline V CDR1 and CDR2: MNHNS, SASEGT. The chain's CDR3 is CASSEGTGGYHEQYF. As DNA, the CDR3 is TGTGCCAGCAGTGAAGGGACAGGGGGCTACCACGAGCAGTACTTC.

The chain employs TRBV5-6 and TRBJ1-2; TRBD1 aligns across 7 bases. This CDR3 spans 14 amino acids. The V and J ends lost 4 bases and 13 bases, in that order; junction bases with no gene match: 16. Germline lookup yields CDR1 SGHDT and CDR2 YYEEEE. CDR3 DNA sequence: TGTGCCAGCAGCACCTTGAAGGGGGCGATAGGGTCCACCTTC. The encoded protein is CASSTLKGAIGSTF.

The chain links TRBV5-1 to TRBJ2-7, with TRBD1 matching 9 bases. The CDR3 sequence is 16 residues long. The germline CDR1 and CDR2 sequences are SGHRS and YFSETQ. The V and J ends lost 0 bases and 5 bases, in that order; junction bases with no gene match: 9. The CDR3 DNA is TGCGCCAGCAGCTTGGTGGCCGGGACAGGGCTGAACGAGCAGTACTTC. Amino acid sequence: CASSLVAGTGLNEQYF.

The V and J genes are TRBV9 and TRBJ1-5, with a possible D match to TRBD1 (5 bases). Per germline, CDR1 SGDLS and CDR2 YYNGEE. V lost 0 bases to trimming and J lost 7 bases, with 14 bases between them. The CDR3 totals 15 residues. This CDR3 is CASSVAGDHRQPQHF. The CDR3 DNA is TGTGCCAGCAGCGTAGCTGGCGACCACAGGCAGCCCCAGCATTTT.

The chain carries TRBV6-5 and TRBJ1-3; D is unclear. The germline V and J ends were trimmed by 0 bases and 0 bases, with 6 bases remaining between them. The CDR3 is 15 residues long. Per germline, CDR1 MNHEY and CDR2 SVGAGI. The CDR3 reads CASSYSGGSGNTIYF. CDR3 DNA sequence: TGTGCCAGCAGTTACTCCGGAGGCTCTGGAAACACCATATATTTT.

The V and J genes are TRBV27 and TRBJ1-2; TRBD1 is a possible D gene (5 bases). The CDR3 runs to 14 residues. Germline V gene sequence: CDR1 MNHEY, CDR2 SMNVEV (reference sequence). V was clipped by 5 bases and J by 4 bases, with 14 bases between them. CDR3 sequence (DNA): TGTGCCAGCAGTCCAAAAGGGGTGGGCTATGGCTACACCTTC. Its translation is CASSPKGVGYGYTF.

The genes are TRBV7-2 and TRBJ2-7; the D gene is possibly TRBD2 (5 bases). Trimming left V 5 bases short and J 9 bases short, with 23 bases between. Germline CDR1 SGHTA, CDR2 FQGNSA. The CDR3 runs to 15 residues. The CDR3 reads CASSPVENIRTSQYF. In DNA, the CDR3 is TGTGCCAGCAGCCCGGTCGAGAATATCCGGACTTCGCAGTACTTC. Supplemented by reference TRBV7-2 and TRBJ2-7, the full variable domain reads GAGVSQSPSNKVTEKGKDVELRCDPISGHTALYWYRQSLGQGLEFLIYFQGNSAPDKSGLPSDRFSAERTGGSVSTLTIQRTQQEDSAVYLCASSPVENIRTSQYFGPGTRLTVT.

This chain uses TRBV19 with TRBJ1-5, with D maybe TRBD1 (5 bases). The CDR3 contains 16 residues. Germline CDR1 and CDR2: LNHDA and SQIVND (reference sequence). V was clipped by 9 bases and J by 1 base, with 19 bases between them. The CDR3 here is CASKGQGVRSNQPQHF. The DNA of the CDR3 is TGTGCCAGCAAAGGCCAGGGCGTTCGGAGCAATCAGCCCCAGCATTTT.

The J gene is TRBJ1-1, the V gene TRBV7-6; perhaps TRBD1 as D (5 bases). Trimming stripped 0 bases from V and 9 bases from J, with 17 bases between. The CDR3 loop spans 15 amino acids. CDR1 and CDR2 (germline): SGHVS, FNYEAQ. The CDR3 DNA reads TGTGCCAGCAGCTTAGCGCGGGGCCCTGGGGCCCAAGCTTTCTTT. It is translated as CASSLARGPGAQAFF. The complete variable domain, with remaining parts taken from reference TRBV7-6 and TRBJ1-1, reads GAGVSQSPRYKVTKRGQDVALRCDPISGHVSLYWYRQALGQGPEFLTYFNYEAQQDKSGLPNDRFSAERPEGSISTLTIQRTEQRDSAMYRCASSLARGPGAQAFFGQGTRLTVV.

This clone has a single count. This chain links TRBV5-6 with TRBJ2-4, with D possibly matching TRBD2 (7 bases). This CDR3 is 15 amino acids long. V gave up 7 bases and J gave up 9 bases, with 23 bases separating them. CDR1 SGHDT and CDR2 YYEEEE come from the germline V gene. CDR3 in DNA: TGTGCCAGCGCACGGGGGGCGGGAGTTTCGGGCATTCAGTACTTC. It yields the protein CASARGAGVSGIQYF.

This clone appeared a single time. The CDR3 region is CATSDYYEGQPQHF. The CDR3 DNA reads as TGTGCCACCAGTGATTATTACGAGGGTCAGCCCCAGCATTTT. The chain combines TRBV24-1 with TRBJ1-5; no clear D gene. The CDR3 sequence is 14 residues long. The V end was cut by 2 bases, the J end by 6 bases, with 10 bases between. Germline loops: CDR1 KGHDR, CDR2 SFDVKD.

V usage is TRBV7-9 and J usage is TRBJ1-1; 7 bases are shared with TRBD1. Germline assignment: CDR1 SEHNR and CDR2 FQNEAQ (reference sequence). The J segment lost 1 base and the V segment lost 5 bases, leaving 7 bases of the junction unmatched. The CDR3 covers 15 residues. The CDR3 reads CASSPRGQKNTEAFF. The CDR3 coding sequence is TGTGCCAGCAGCCCCCGGGGACAGAAGAACACTGAAGCTTTCTTT.

CDR3 in amino acids: CATKDPGQPQHF. CDR3 bases: TGTGCCACCAAAGATCCCGGTCAGCCCCAGCATTTT. This rearrangement joins TRBV19 to TRBJ1-5, with D unresolved. Per the germline V gene, CDR1 is LNHDA and CDR2 is SQIVND (reference sequence). The CDR3 sequence is 12 residues long. V shed 10 bases and J shed 6 bases, with 13 bases lying between them.

This chain's CDR3 is CASSLDSSSYNEQFF. CDR3 nucleotides: TGCGCCAGCAGCCTGGACTCAAGCTCCTACAATGAGCAGTTCTTC. The chain recombines TRBV5-1 with TRBJ2-1; D perhaps matches TRBD2 (5 bases). CDR3 length: 15 amino acids. Trimming removed 4 bases from V and 0 bases from J, with 11 bases in between. Germline-derived CDR1 and CDR2 are SGHRS and YFSETQ.

The chain is built from TRBV9 and TRBJ1-1; D gene uncertain. This CDR3 is built from 14 residues. V was pared by 0 bases and J by 2 bases, with 8 bases between. The germline gives CDR1 SGDLS, CDR2 YYNGEE. The CDR3, as DNA: TGTGCCAGCAGCGTAGTATCAGAAAACACTGAAGCTTTCTTT. Protein sequence: CASSVVSENTEAFF.

The chain is built from TRBV4-1 and TRBJ2-5; D gene ambiguous. In germline, CDR1 is MGHRA, CDR2 YSYEKL. The V end was cut by 1 base, the J end by 5 bases, with 8 bases between. This CDR3 has 13 amino acids. CDR3 sequence: CASSQGSEETQYF. The CDR3 nucleotides are TGCGCCAGCAGCCAAGGGAGCGAGGAGACCCAGTACTTC.

The CDR3 DNA is TGTGCCAGCAGTCCCACGGTCCGCGACTACGAGCAGTACTTC. This sequence encodes CASSPTVRDYEQYF. The V call is TRBV3-1 (or the pseudogene TRBV3-2), the J call TRBJ2-7; D is ambiguous. Looked up from germline, CDR1 is LGHDT and CDR2 is YNNKEL (reference sequence). CDR3 length equals 14 residues. V gave up 6 bases and J gave up 3 bases, with 15 bases separating them.

The chain links TRBV5-6 to TRBJ1-2; 11 bases fit TRBD1. The CDR3 runs to 16 residues. Germline V gene lookup returns CDR1 SGHDT and CDR2 YYEEEE. Trimming removed 7 bases from V and 1 base from J; junction bases left unmatched: 9. CDR3 DNA: TGTGCCAGCGGATCCTTGGGGACAGGGGGTAACTATGGCTACACCTTC. Its protein product is CASGSLGTGGNYGYTF.

The chain combines TRBV2 with TRBJ1-1; D might be TRBD1 (5 bases). CDR1 is SNHLY, CDR2 FYNNEI, per germline. This CDR3 is 14 amino acids long. Trimming removed 8 bases from V and 7 bases from J, with 20 bases in between. The CDR3 spells CASERAVAGVEAFF. CDR3 sequence (DNA): TGTGCCAGCGAGAGGGCGGTAGCGGGGGTTGAAGCTTTCTTT.

This chain links TRBV20-1 with TRBJ1-3, with a possible D match to TRBD1 (5 bases). This CDR3 contains 14 residues. V lost 3 bases and J lost 4, with 13 bases in between. Per the germline V gene, CDR1 is DFQATT and CDR2 is SNEGSKA (reference sequence). This chain's CDR3 is CSASVGGKGNTIYF. The CDR3 DNA reads as TGCAGTGCTAGTGTGGGGGGAAAAGGAAACACCATATATTTT.